One and the same sample provided the 6 T cell receptor beta chains below, sequenced in a study of T and B cells in COVID-19 patients. TRB rearrangements were amplified by multiplex PCR with BIOMED2 TRB-A/B primers. TCRdb independently ran MiXCR on the multiplex PCR reads; one entry per CDR3 protein. The top ten clones hold around 64% of a sample with about 3,300 distinct CDR3 sequences, about 28% of them seen once. Each TRB amplification used roughly 250-550 ng of genomic DNA from blood. The material sequenced was blood. Receptors were obtained from a human donor with active COVID-19. The donor label of this sample is uncertain.

V gene TRBV19 combines with J gene TRBJ2-7; possibly TRBD2 for D (6 bases). V was shortened by 4 bases and J by 3 bases, with 13 bases between the two germline ends. Germline assignment: CDR1 LNHDA and CDR2 SQIVND (reference sequence). This CDR3 is built from 14 residues. In nucleotides, the CDR3 is TGTGCCAGTAGTAACGGGGGAATTAACTACGAGCAGTACTTC. Protein: CASSNGGINYEQYF.

This clonotype was seen only a few times. CDR3 residues: CASSLDFGNTIYF. The DNA of the CDR3 is TGTGCCAGCTCACTAGACTTCGGGAACACCATATATTTT. The chain has TRBV18 and TRBJ1-3; D call uncertain. This CDR3 spans 13 amino acids. From germline, CDR1 is KGHSH and CDR2 LQKENI. Trimming left V 4 bases short and J 7 bases short, with 11 bases between.

The rearrangement joins TRBV6-5 to TRBJ2-2; D unclear. The length of the CDR3 is 15 residues. In germline, CDR1 is MNHEY, CDR2 SVGAGI. With 0 bases removed from V and 2 bases from J, the gap between germline ends came to 7 bases. The CDR3 reads CASSYSFLNTGELFF. Written as DNA, the CDR3 is TGTGCCAGCAGTTACTCTTTTCTAAACACCGGGGAGCTGTTTTTT.

This chain joins TRBV5-1 and TRBJ2-7; D may match TRBD1 or TRBD2 (5 bases each). Germline CDR1 is SGHRS and CDR2 is YFSETQ. The V end was cut by 0 bases, the J end by 2 bases, with 12 bases between. The CDR3 is 15 amino acids. The CDR3 is CASSLAGRGTYEQYF. Here the CDR3 DNA reads TGCGCCAGCAGCTTGGCGGGACGGGGAACCTACGAGCAGTACTTC. The whole variable domain, remainder taken from reference TRBV5-1 and TRBJ2-7, is KAGVTQTPRYLIKTRGQQVTLSCSPISGHRSVSWYQQTPGQGLQFLFEYFSETQRNKGNFPGRFSGRQFSNSRSEMNVSTLELGDSALYLCASSLAGRGTYEQYFGPGTRLTVT.

About this clonotype: A much larger clone differs by one base, so this may be a read error. The CDR3 DNA follows: TGTCCCAGCAGTTTTCGGGGATTGTACGAGCAGTACTTC. Its translation: CPSSFRGLYEQYF. This chain links TRBV12-3 or TRBV12-4 with TRBJ2-7, with D possibly matching TRBD2 (5 bases). CDR3 length: 13 amino acids.

The chain links TRBV6-1 to TRBJ1-2; D is unclear. Trimming took 2 bases from V and 6 from J, leaving 13 bases between them. CDR1 and CDR2 (germline): MNHNS, SASEGT. The CDR3 is 14 amino acids. This CDR3 is CASSETWMMDGYTF. In nucleotides, the CDR3 is TGTGCCAGCAGTGAAACATGGATGATGGATGGCTACACCTTC.